The clone carrying this T cell receptor beta chain was seen more than once but under ten times. The antigen is unknown. Researchers built TCR beta libraries using quantitative 5'-RACE with molecular barcodes. TCRdb itself ran the 5' RACE reads through MiXCR, one entry per CDR3 protein. In the table there are 200,000 to 250,000 distinct CDR3 sequences, 20% to 30% of which are singletons. These data originate in a study of CD8 T cells in ankylosing spondylitis. The CDR3 loop spans 16 amino acids. V lost 2 bases, J lost 2 bases, and 14 bases lay in between. Per the germline V gene, CDR1 is MNHEY and CDR2 is SVGEGT. Findings and limits, study-wide: Earlier reports found some motif variants in synovial fluid and blood in reactive arthritis.

The chain recombines TRBV6-2 or TRBV6-3 with TRBJ2-3; either TRBD1 or TRBD2 may supply D (5 bases each). The TCR sequence derives from a male donor with ankylosing spondylitis or in good health (not recorded which). Sequenced: blood, either unsorted or a sorted T cell fraction (not recorded which). The CDR3 sequence: CASSYKGTENTDTQYF. The CDR3 DNA sequence: TGTGCCAGCAGTTACAAGGGGACCGAAAACACAGATACGCAGTATTTT.